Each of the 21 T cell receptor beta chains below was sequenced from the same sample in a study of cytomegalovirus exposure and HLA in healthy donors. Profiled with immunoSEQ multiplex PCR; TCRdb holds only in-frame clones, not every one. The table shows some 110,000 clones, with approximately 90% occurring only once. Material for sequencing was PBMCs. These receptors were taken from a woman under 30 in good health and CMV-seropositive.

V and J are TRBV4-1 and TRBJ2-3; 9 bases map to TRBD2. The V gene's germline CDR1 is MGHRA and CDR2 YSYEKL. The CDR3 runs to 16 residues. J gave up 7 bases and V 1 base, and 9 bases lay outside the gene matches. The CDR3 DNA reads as TGCGCCAGCAGCCAAGTGTCGGCGGGAGGGGGACATACGCAGTATTTT. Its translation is CASSQVSAGGGHTQYF.

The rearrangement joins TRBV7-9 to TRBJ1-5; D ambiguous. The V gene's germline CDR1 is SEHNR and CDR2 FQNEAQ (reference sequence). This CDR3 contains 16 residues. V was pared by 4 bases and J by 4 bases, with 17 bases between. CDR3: CASSSTTDHRNQPQHF. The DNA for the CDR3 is TGTGCCAGCAGCTCGACGACCGATCACAGAAATCAGCCCCAGCATTTT.

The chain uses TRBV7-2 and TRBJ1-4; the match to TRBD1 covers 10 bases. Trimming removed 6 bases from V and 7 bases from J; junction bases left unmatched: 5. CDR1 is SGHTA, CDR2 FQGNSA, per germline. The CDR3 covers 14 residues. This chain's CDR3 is CASRQDRGVEKLFF. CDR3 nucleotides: TGTGCCAGCAGGCAGGACAGGGGGGTTGAAAAACTGTTTTTT.

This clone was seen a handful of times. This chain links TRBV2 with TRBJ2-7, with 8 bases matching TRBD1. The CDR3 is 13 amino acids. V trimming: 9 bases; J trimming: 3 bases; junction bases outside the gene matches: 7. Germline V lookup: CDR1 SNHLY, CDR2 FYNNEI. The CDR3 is CASLQGEGYEQYF. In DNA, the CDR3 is TGTGCCAGTTTACAGGGGGAAGGCTACGAGCAGTACTTC.

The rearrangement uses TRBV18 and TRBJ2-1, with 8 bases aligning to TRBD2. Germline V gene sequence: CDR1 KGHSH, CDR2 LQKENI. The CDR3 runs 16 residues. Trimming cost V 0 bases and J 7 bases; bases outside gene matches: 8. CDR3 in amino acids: CASSPPNTSGKNEQFF. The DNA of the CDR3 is TGTGCCAGCTCACCACCTAATACTAGCGGTAAGAATGAGCAGTTCTTC.

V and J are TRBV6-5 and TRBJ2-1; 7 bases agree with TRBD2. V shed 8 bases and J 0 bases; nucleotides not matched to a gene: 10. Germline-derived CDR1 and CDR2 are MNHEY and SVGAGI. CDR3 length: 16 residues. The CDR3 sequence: CASGSGRESSYNEQFF. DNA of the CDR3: TGTGCCAGCGGTTCCGGGCGGGAGTCCTCCTACAATGAGCAGTTCTTC.

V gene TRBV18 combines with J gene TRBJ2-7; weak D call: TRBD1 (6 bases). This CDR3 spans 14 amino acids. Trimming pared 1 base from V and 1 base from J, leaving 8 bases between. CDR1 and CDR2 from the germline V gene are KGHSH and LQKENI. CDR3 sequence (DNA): TGTGCCAGCTCACCACGGGACATTTCCTACGAGCAGTACTTC. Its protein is CASSPRDISYEQYF.

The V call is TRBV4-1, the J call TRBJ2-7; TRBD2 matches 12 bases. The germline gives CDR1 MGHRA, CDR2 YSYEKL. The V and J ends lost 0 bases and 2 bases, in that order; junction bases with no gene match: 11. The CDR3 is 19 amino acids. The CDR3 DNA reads TGCGCCAGCAGCCAAGAATCTCCTAGCGGGGGGGCTCAGACCTACGAGCAGTACTTC. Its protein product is CASSQESPSGGAQTYEQYF.

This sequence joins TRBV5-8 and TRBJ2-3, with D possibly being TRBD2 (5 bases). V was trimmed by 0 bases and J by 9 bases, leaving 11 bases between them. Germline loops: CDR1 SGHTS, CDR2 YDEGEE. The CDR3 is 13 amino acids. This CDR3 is CASSLGELGTQYF. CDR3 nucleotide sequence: TGTGCCAGCAGCTTGGGCGAACTAGGAACGCAGTATTTT.

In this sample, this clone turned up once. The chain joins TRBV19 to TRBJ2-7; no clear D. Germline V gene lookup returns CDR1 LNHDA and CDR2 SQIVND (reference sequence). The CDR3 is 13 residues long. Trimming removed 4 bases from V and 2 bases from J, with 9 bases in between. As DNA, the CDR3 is TGTGCCAGTAGTAGTGGCAGTACCTACGAGCAGTACTTC. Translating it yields CASSSGSTYEQYF.

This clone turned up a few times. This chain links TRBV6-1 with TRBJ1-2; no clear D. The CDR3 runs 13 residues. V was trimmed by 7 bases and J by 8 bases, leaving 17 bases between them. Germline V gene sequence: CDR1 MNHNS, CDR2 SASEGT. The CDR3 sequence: CASKSRPPEGYTF. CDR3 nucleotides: TGTGCCAGCAAGTCCAGGCCTCCCGAAGGCTACACCTTC.

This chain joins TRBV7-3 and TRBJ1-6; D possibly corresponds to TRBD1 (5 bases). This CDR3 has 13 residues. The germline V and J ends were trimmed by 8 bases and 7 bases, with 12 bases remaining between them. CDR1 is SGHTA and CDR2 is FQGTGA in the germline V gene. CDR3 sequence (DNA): TGTGCCAGCGGGGCAGGGCTCAATTCACCCCTCCACTTT. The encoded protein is CASGAGLNSPLHF. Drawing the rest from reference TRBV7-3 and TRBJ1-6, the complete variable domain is GAGVSQTPSNKVTEKGKYVELRCDPISGHTALYWYRQSLGQGPEFLIYFQGTGAADDSGLPNDRFFAVRPEGSVSTLKIQRTERGDSAVYLCASGAGLNSPLHFGNGTRLTVT.

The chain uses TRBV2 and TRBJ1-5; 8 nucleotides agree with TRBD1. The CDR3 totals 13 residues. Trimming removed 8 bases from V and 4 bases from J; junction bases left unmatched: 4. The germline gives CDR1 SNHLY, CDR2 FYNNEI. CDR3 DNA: TGTGCCAGCTCGGGGACAGGTAATCAGCCCCAGCATTTT. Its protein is CASSGTGNQPQHF. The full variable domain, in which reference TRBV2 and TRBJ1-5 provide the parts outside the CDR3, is EPEVTQTPSHQVTQMGQEVILRCVPISNHLYFYWYRQILGQKVEFLVSFYNNEISEKSEIFDDQFSVERPDGSNFTLKIRSTKLEDSAMYFCASSGTGNQPQHFGDGTRLSIL.

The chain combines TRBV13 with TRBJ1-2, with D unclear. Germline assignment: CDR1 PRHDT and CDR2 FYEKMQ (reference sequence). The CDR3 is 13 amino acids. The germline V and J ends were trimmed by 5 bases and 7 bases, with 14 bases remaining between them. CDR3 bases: TGTGCCAGCAGCCCCGAGCCCGGGATTGGCTACACCTTC. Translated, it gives CASSPEPGIGYTF.

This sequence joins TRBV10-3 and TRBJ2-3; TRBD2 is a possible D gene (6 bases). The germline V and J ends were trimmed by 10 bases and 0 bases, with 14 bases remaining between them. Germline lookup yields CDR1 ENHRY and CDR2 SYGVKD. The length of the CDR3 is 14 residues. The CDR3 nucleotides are TGTGCCACCAACCGGGACTCCAGCACAGATACGCAGTATTTT. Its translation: CATNRDSSTDTQYF.

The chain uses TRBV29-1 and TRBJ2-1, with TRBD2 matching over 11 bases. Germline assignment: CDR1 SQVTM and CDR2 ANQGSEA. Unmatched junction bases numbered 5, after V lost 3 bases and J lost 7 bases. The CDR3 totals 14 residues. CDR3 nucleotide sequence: TGCAGCGTTGAGCCTAGCGGGAGGTTAAATGAGCAGTTCTTC. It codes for CSVEPSGRLNEQFF.

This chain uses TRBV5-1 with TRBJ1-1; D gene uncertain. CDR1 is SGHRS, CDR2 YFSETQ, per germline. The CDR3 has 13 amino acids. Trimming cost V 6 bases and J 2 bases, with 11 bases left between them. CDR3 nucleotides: TGCGCCAGCACCTGGACTATAAACACTGAAGCTTTCTTT. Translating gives CASTWTINTEAFF.

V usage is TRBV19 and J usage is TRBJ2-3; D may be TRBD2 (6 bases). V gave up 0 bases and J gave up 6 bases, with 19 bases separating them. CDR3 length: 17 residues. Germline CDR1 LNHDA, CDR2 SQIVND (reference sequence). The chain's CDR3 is CASSIEVGTSGADTQYF. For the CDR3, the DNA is TGTGCCAGTAGTATAGAGGTAGGGACTTCTGGGGCCGATACGCAGTATTTT.

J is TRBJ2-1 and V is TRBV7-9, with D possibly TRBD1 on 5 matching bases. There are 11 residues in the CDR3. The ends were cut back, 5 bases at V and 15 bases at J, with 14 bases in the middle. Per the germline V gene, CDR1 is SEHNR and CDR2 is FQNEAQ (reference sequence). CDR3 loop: CASSADRILFF. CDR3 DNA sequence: TGTGCCAGCAGCGCTGACAGAATTTTGTTCTTC. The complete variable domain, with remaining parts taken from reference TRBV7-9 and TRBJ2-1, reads DTGVSQNPRHKITKRGQNVTFRCDPISEHNRLYWYRQTLGQGPEFLTYFQNEAQLEKSRLLSDRFSAERPKGSFSTLEIQRTEQGDSAMYLCASSADRILFFGPGTRLTVL.

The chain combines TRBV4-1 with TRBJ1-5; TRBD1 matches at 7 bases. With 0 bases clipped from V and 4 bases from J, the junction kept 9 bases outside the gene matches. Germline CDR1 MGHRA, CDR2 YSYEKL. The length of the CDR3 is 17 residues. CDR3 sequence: CASSQDLGRGTNQPQHF. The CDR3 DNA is TGCGCCAGCAGCCAAGATCTGGGCAGGGGGACGAATCAGCCCCAGCATTTT.

CDR3 DNA sequence: TGTGCCAGTAGTATAGATCCCCCCGACAGAATCTACACCTTC. Its translation is CASSIDPPDRIYTF. V is TRBV19 and J is TRBJ1-2; D might be TRBD1 (5 bases). Trimming removed 0 bases from V and 10 bases from J, with 15 bases in between. CDR1 and CDR2 (germline): LNHDA, SQIVND (reference sequence). The CDR3 has 14 amino acids.